This T cell receptor (beta chain) was obtained from a study of T cell repertoires and HLA-DP antigens. Looking at the study overall: One stimulator alloantigen differed from self by one groove amino acid; the other by ten. DNA input averaged roughly 200 ng in sorted CD137+CD4+ and approximately 1,200 ng in pre-culture CD4+.

Untouched CD4+ T cells were isolated by negative selection, averaging almost 98% purity. This clone came up once. Antigen unknown. Using immunoSEQ multiplex PCR, the repertoire was profiled, and TCRdb retains in-frame clones only, with some absent. The data hold approximately 86,000 clones, with around 86% observed a single time. The sequence came from a man in his fifties or sixties in good health and CMV-seronegative. The source material was CD4+ T cells from PBMCs.

CDR3 DNA sequence: TGTGCCAGCGTCCCGGGACTAGCTGGTGATGAGCAGTTCTTC. Residues: CASVPGLAGDEQFF. The V and J genes are TRBV18 and TRBJ2-1; 9 positions agree with TRBD2. The CDR3 has 14 amino acids. Germline values: CDR1 KGHSH, CDR2 LQKENI. With V trimmed by 8 bases and J by 8 bases, 10 bases remained unmatched.